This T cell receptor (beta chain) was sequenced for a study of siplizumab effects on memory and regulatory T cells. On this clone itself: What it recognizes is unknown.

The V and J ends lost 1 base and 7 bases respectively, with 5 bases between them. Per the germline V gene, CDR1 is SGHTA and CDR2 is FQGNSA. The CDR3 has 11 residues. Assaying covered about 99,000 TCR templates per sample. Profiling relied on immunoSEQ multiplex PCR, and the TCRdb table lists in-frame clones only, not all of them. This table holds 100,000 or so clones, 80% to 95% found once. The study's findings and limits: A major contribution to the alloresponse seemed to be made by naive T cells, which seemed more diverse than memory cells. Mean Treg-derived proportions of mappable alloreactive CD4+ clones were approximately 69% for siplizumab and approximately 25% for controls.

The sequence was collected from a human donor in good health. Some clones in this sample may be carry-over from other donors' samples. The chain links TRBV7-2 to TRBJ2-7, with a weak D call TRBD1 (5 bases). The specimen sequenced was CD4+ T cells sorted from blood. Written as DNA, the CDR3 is TGTGCCAGCAGCTTAGACAGGGAGCAGTACTTC. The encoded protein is CASSLDREQYF.